This TCR beta chain was identified during a study of cytomegalovirus exposure and HLA in healthy donors. Whole-study results and caveats: The only immune exposure information that was available was CMV serostatus.

It was with 60 Vbeta and 13 Jbeta primers that the PCR ran. Assay used: immunoSEQ multiplex PCR; TCRdb lists only in-frame clones, some missing. This sample carries over 95,000 clones, 70% to 85% of them seen once, and the ten largest clones take around 2.6%. Notes on this clone: What it binds is not known.

The receptor comes from a woman aged 18-29 years in good health and CMV-seronegative. Sequenced: PBMCs.

CDR3 in amino acids: CASSEGGSNSPLHF. Here the CDR3 DNA reads TGTGCCAGCAGTGAGGGGGGGTCTAATTCACCCCTCCACTTT. The V call is TRBV6-1, the J call TRBJ1-6; the D gene is possibly TRBD1 (5 bases). Per the germline V gene, CDR1 is MNHNS and CDR2 is SASEGT. The CDR3 extends over 14 amino acids. Trimming cost V 3 bases and J 6 bases, with 9 bases left between them.